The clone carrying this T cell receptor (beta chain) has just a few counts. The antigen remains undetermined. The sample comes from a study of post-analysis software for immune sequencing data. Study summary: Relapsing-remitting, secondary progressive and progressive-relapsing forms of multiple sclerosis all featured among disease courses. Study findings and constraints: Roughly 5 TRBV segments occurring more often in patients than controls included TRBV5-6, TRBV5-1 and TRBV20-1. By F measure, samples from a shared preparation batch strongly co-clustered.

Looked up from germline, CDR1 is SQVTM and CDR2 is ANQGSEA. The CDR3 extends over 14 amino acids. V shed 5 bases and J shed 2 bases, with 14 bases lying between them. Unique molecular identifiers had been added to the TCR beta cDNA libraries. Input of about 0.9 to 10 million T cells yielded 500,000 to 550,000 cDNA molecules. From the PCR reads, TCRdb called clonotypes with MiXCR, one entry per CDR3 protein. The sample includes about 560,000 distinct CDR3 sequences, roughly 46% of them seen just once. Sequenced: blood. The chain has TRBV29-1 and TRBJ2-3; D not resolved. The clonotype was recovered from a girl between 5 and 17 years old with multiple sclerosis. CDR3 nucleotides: TGCAGCGTTCCGAACGTCTGGGTCACAGATACGCAGTATTTT. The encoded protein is CSVPNVWVTDTQYF.